This note documents a single T cell receptor (beta chain) sequence. In Seattle, patients joined the study during active infection and were tracked longitudinally. CDR1 and CDR2 from the germline V gene are SGHDN and FVKESK. Trimming took 4 bases from V and 0 from J, leaving 15 bases between them. This CDR3 comprises 16 residues. The data are from a study of blood T cell repertoires in COVID-19. Looking at the study overall: From the United States, Italy and Spain came samples of acute and convalescent COVID-19. Sample material is recorded as cDNA or gDNA derived from T cells, B-cell-depleted T cells, or PBMCs.

Per the original methods: The assay estimated nucleated cells by amplifying reference gene primers. TCRdb's table, derived via immunoSEQ multiplex PCR, lists solely in-frame clones and lacks some. V, J and clone size are taken as reported in that table, and D and trimming were inferred from the DNA itself. Among approximately 300,000 clones listed, over 80% were seen once. V gene TRBV14 combines with J gene TRBJ2-5; a weak D match, TRBD2 (5 bases). The receptor was derived from a woman between 50 and 59 years old with COVID-19, enrolled during active disease. The sequenced material came from peripheral blood. In DNA form, the CDR3 reads TGTGCCAGCAGCCTCTTGGGGAGCGAGTACCAAGAGACCCAGTACTTC. This translates into CASSLLGSEYQETQYF. Combining the CDR3 with reference TRBV14 and TRBJ2-5 gives the whole variable domain EAGVTQFPSHSVIEKGQTVTLRCDPISGHDNLYWYRRVMGKEIKFLLHFVKESKQDESGMPNNRFLAERTGGTYSTLKVQPAELEDSGVYFCASSLLGSEYQETQYFGPGTRLLVL.